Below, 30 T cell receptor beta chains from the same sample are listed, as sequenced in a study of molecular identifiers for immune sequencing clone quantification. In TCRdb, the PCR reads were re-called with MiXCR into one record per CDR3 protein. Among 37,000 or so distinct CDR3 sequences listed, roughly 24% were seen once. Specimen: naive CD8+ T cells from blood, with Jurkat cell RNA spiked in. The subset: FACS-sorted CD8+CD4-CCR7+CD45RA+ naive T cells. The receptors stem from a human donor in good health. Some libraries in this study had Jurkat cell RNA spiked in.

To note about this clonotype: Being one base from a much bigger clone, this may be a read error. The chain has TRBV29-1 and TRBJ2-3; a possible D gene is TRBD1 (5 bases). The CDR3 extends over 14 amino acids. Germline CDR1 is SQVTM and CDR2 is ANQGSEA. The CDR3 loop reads CSVEPGFNTDTEYF. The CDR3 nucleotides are TGCAGCGTTGAACCAGGGTTCAACACAGATACGGAGTATTTT.

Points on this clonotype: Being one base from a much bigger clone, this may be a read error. The CDR3 DNA follows: TGTGCCAGCAGTTCCGGAACCGGGACAGGGACCACTGAAGCTTTCTTT. Amino acids: CASSSGTGTGTTEAFF. V is TRBV27 and J is TRBJ1-1, with 9 positions matching TRBD1. J gave up 4 bases and V 4 bases, and 10 bases lay outside the gene matches. This CDR3 has 16 amino acids. Germline values: CDR1 MNHEY, CDR2 SMNVEV (reference sequence).

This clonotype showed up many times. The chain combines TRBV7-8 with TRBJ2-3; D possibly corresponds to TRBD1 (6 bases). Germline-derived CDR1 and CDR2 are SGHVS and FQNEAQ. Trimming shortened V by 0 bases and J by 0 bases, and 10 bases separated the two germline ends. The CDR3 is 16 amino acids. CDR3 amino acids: CASSLAYRVSTDTQYF. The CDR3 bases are TGTGCCAGCAGCTTAGCGTACAGGGTTAGCACAGATACGCAGTATTTT.

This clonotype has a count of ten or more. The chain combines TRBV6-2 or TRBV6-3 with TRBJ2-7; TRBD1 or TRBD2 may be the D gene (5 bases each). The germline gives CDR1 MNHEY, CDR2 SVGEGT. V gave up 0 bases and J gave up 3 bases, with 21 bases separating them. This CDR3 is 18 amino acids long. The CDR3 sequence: CASSYSDRGPSPDYEQYF. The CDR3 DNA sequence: TGTGCCAGCAGTTACTCTGACAGAGGGCCCTCCCCCGACTACGAGCAGTACTTC.

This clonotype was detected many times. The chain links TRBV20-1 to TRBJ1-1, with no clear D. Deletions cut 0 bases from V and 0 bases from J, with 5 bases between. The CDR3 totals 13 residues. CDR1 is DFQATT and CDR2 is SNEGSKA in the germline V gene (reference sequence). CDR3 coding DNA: TGCAGTGCTAGAGATGAGGTGAACACTGAAGCTTTCTTT. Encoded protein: CSARDEVNTEAFF.

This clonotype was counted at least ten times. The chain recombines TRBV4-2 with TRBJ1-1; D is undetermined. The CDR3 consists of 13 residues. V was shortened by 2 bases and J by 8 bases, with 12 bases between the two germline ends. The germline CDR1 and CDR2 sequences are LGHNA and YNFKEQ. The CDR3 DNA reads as TGTGCCAGCAGCCAATTCTGGGGTTCGGAAGCTTTCTTT. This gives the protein CASSQFWGSEAFF.

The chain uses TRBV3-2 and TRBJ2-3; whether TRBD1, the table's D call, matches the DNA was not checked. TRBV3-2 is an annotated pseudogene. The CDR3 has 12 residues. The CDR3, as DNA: TGTGCCCGGACAGGGGGGACAGATACGCAGTATTTT. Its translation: CARTGGTDTQYF.

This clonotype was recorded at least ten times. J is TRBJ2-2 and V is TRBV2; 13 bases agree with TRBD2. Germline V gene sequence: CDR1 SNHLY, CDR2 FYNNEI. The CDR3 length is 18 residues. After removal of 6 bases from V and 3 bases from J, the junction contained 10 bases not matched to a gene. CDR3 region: CASSPLLAGGPDTGELFF. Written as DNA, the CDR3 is TGTGCCAGCAGCCCATTACTAGCGGGGGGGCCTGACACCGGGGAGCTGTTTTTT.

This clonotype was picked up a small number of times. Here the CDR3 DNA reads TGTGCCAGCAGCTTGCAAGGGACAGGGAGAGCAGATACGCAGTATTTT. Protein sequence: CASSLQGTGRADTQYF. J is TRBJ2-3 and V is TRBV5-4; 9 bases are a match to TRBD1. Germline CDR1 SGHNT, CDR2 YYREEE (reference sequence). The CDR3 is 16 amino acids. The J segment lost 4 bases and the V segment lost 1 base, leaving 7 bases of the junction unmatched. Supplemented by reference TRBV5-4 and TRBJ2-3, the full variable domain reads ETGVTQSPTHLIKTRGQQVTLRCSSQSGHNTVSWYQQALGQGPQFIFQYYREEENGRGNFPPRFSGLQFPNYSSELNVNALELDDSALYLCASSLQGTGRADTQYFGPGTRLTVL.

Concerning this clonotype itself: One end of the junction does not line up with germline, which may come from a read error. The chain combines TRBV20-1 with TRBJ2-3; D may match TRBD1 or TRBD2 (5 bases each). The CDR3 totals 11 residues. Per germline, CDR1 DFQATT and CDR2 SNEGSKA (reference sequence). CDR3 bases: TGCAGTGCTGGGGAGACAGATACGCGGTATTTT. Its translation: CSAGETDTRYF.

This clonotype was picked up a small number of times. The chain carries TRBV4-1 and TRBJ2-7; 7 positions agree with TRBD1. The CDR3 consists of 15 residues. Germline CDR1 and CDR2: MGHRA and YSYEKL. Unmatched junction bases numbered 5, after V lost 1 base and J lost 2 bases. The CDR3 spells CASSQGQGLPYEQYF. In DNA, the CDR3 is TGCGCCAGCAGCCAAGGACAGGGCCTGCCCTACGAGCAGTACTTC.

The CDR3 DNA reads TGCAGTGCTTCTCTCAGCTCCTACAATGAGCAGTTCTTC. It specifies CSASLSSYNEQFF. V usage is TRBV20-1 and J usage is TRBJ2-1; D gene uncertain. Germline loops: CDR1 DFQATT, CDR2 SNEGSKA (reference sequence). Trimming removed 5 bases at V and 0 bases at J, with 8 bases between. CDR3 length: 13 amino acids.

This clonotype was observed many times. CDR3 sequence reads: CASSYQQGPTEAFF. The DNA of the CDR3 is TGTGCCAGCAGTTACCAACAGGGGCCCACTGAAGCTTTCTTT. The gene calls are TRBV6-2 or TRBV6-3 and TRBJ1-1; TRBD1 aligns across 7 bases. Germline lookup yields CDR1 MNHEY and CDR2 SVGEGT. V trimming: 2 bases; J trimming: 4 bases; junction bases outside the gene matches: 4. This CDR3 region has 14 residues.

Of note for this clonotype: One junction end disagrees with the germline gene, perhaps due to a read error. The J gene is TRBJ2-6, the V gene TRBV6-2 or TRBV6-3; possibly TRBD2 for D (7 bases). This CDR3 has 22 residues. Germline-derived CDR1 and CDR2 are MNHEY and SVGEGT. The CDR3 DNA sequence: TGTGCCAGCAGTCCGACCCCGAAGACGGGGGGCACCCCTTACTCTGGGGCCAACGTCCTGGCTTTC. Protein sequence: CASSPTPKTGGTPYSGANVLAF.

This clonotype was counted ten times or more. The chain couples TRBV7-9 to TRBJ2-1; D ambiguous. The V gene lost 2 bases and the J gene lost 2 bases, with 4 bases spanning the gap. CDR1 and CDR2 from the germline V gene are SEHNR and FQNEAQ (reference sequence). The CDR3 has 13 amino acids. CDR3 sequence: CASSLYAYNEQFF. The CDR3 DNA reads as TGTGCCAGCAGCTTATACGCCTACAATGAGCAGTTCTTC.

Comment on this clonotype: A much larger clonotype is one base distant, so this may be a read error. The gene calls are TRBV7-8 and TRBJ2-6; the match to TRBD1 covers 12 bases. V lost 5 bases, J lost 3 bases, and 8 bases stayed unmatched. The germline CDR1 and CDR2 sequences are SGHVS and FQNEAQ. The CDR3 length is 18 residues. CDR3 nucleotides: TGTGCCAGCAGCCAGGCGGGACAGGGGGCTTATGGGGCCAACGTCCTGACTTTC. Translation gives CASSQAGQGAYGANVLTF.

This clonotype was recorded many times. This CDR3 is CSTRTSGSYYNEQFF. The DNA for the CDR3 is TGCAGCACCCGGACTAGCGGGAGCTACTACAATGAGCAGTTCTTC. The chain joins TRBV29-1 to TRBJ2-1; 13 nucleotides match TRBD2. J lost 3 bases, V lost 8 bases, and 7 bases had no gene match. This CDR3 comprises 15 residues. The V gene's germline CDR1 is SQVTM and CDR2 ANQGSEA.

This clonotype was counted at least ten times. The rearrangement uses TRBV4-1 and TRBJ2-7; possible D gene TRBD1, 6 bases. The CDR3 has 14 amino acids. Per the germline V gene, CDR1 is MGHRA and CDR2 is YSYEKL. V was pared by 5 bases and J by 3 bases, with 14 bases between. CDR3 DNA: TGCGCCAGCAGCTATCAAACAGGGTTCTACGAGCAGTACTTC. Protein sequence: CASSYQTGFYEQYF.

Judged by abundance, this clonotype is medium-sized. The CDR3 loop is CASSYRGTDTQYF. DNA of the CDR3: TGTGCCAGCAGTTATAGGGGCACAGATACGCAGTATTTT. The chain couples TRBV6-5 to TRBJ2-3; no clear D. This CDR3 has 13 residues. The V gene lost 3 bases and the J gene lost 1 base, with 5 bases spanning the gap. CDR1 is MNHEY, CDR2 SVGAGI, per germline.

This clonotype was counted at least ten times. The CDR3 loop reads CSARDLGDTEAFF. As DNA, the CDR3 is TGCAGTGCTAGAGACCTAGGGGACACTGAAGCTTTCTTT. The chain employs TRBV20-1 and TRBJ1-1; tentative D call: TRBD1 (5 bases). V was clipped by 0 bases and J by 3 bases, with 8 bases between them. The length of the CDR3 is 13 residues. Germline V gene sequence: CDR1 DFQATT, CDR2 SNEGSKA (reference sequence).

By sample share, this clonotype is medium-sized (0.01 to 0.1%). As DNA, the CDR3 is TGTGCCAGCAGACTAGCGGGGGACTATGAGCAGTACTTC. Translating gives CASRLAGDYEQYF. This rearrangement joins TRBV7-2 to TRBJ2-7; 11 bases fit TRBD2. After removal of 6 bases from V and 7 bases from J, the junction contained 5 bases not matched to a gene. Germline CDR1 reads SGHTA; CDR2 reads FQGNSA. The CDR3 extends over 13 amino acids.

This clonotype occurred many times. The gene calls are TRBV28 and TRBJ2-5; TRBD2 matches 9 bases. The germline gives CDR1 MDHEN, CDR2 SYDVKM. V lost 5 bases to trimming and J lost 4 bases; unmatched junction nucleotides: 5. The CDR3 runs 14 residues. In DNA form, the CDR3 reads TGTGCCAGCAGTGCGCTTAGCGGGAGAGAGACCCAGTACTTC. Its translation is CASSALSGRETQYF.

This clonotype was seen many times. The CDR3 is CASSPSGETQYF. Here the CDR3 DNA reads TGTGCCAGCAGCCCGAGTGGGGAGACCCAGTACTTC. The genes are TRBV5-4 and TRBJ2-5, with unresolved D. CDR3 length: 12 residues. The V and J ends lost 4 bases and 5 bases respectively, with 9 bases between them. Per the germline V gene, CDR1 is SGHNT and CDR2 is YYREEE (reference sequence).

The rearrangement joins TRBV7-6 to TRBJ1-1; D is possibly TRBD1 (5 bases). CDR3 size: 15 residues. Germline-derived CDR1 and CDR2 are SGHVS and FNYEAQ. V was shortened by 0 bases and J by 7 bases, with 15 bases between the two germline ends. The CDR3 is CASSLAVGASIEAFF. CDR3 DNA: TGTGCCAGCAGCTTAGCGGTCGGGGCTAGCATTGAAGCTTTCTTT.

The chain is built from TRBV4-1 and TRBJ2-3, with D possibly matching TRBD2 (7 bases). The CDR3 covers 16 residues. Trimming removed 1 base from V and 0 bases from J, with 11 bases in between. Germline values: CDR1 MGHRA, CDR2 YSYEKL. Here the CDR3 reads CASSQAGGGSTDTQYF. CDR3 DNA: TGCGCCAGCAGCCAAGCTGGGGGGGGCAGCACAGATACGCAGTATTTT.

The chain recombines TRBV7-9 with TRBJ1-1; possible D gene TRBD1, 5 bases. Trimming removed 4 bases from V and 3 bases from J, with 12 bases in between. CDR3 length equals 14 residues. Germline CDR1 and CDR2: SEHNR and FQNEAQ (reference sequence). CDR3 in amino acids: CASSSGDGYTEAFF. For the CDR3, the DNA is TGTGCCAGCAGCTCGGGGGACGGGTACACTGAAGCTTTCTTT.

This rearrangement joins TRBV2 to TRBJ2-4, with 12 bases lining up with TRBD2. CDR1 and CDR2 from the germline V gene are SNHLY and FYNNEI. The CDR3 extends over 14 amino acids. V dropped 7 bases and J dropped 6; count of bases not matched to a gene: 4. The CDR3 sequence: CASMTSGSLNIQYF. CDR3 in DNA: TGTGCCAGCATGACTAGCGGGAGTCTAAACATTCAGTACTTC.

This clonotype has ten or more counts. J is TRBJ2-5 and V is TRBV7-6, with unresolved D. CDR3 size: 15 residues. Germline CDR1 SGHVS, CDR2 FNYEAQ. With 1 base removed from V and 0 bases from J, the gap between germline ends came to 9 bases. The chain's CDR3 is CASSLGGHYQETQYF. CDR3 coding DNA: TGTGCCAGCAGCTTAGGAGGTCACTACCAAGAGACCCAGTACTTC. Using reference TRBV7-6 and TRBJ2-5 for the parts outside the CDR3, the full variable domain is GAGVSQSPRYKVTKRGQDVALRCDPISGHVSLYWYRQALGQGPEFLTYFNYEAQQDKSGLPNDRFSAERPEGSISTLTIQRTEQRDSAMYRCASSLGGHYQETQYFGPGTRLLVL.

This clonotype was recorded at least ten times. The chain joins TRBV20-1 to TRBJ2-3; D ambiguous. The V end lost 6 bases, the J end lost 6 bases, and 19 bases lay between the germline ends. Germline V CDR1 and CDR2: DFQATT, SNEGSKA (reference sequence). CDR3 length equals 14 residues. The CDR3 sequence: CSAPTRENWDTQYF. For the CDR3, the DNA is TGCAGTGCCCCTACCCGCGAGAACTGGGATACGCAGTATTTT.

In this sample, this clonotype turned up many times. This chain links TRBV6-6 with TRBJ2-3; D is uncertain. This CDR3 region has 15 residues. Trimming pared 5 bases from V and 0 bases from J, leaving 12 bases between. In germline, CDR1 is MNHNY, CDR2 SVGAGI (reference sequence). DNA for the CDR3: TGTGCCAGCAGTCCCGGTTGGTATAGCACAGATACGCAGTATTTT. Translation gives CASSPGWYSTDTQYF.